This entry is about one T cell receptor beta chain. This sample is drawn from a study of glioma-infiltrating T cells after dendritic cell vaccination. The CDR3 loop spans 15 amino acids. Germline loops: CDR1 MNHNY, CDR2 SVGAGI (reference sequence). V shed 5 bases and J shed 0 bases, with 11 bases lying between them. The data were produced by immunoSEQ multiplex PCR, yet TCRdb's version contains in-frame clones alone and is incomplete. Of about 24,000 clones detected, around 92% appear once; the ten largest clones hold around 2.9%. Specified time point: after dendritic cell vaccination, including at tumor progression/relapse.

This TCR came from a human donor with glioblastoma. The source material was blood, sampled after dendritic cell vaccination. The chain has TRBV6-6 and TRBJ2-4; no clear D gene. The CDR3 DNA is TGTGCCAGCAGTCTCTCCAACGGAGCCAAAAACATTCAGTACTTC. As protein: CASSLSNGAKNIQYF.